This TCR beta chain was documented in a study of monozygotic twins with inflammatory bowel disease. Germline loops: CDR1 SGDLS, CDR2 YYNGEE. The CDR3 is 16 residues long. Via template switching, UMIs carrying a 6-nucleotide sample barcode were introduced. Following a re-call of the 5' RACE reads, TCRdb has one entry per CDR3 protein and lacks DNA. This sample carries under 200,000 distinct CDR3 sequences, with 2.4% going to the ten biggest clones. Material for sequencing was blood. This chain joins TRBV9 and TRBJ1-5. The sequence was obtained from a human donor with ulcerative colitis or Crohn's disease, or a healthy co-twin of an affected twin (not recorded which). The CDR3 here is CASSQKDGYSNQPQHF.